This TCR beta chain originates from a study of blood T cell repertoires in COVID-19. About the research overall: From T cells, B-cell-depleted T cells, or PBMCs came the material, which was cDNA or gDNA.

Clones were sequenced by immunoSEQ multiplex PCR, and TCRdb holds only the in-frame ones, with some missing. The table includes roughly 60,000 clones, roughly 88% detected once. V was pared by 5 bases and J by 1 base, with 6 bases of the junction left unmatched. Germline V gives CDR1 SEHNR, CDR2 FQNEAQ (reference sequence). The CDR3 contains 16 residues. The sequence was collected from a human donor in a cohort sampled during active COVID-19. The chain combines TRBV7-9 with TRBJ2-5, with 11 bases fitting TRBD1. Sequences were obtained from peripheral blood. CDR3 nucleotides: TGTGCCAGCAGCCCGGGACAGGGGGGGCCCCAAGAGACCCAGTACTTC. This gives the protein CASSPGQGGPQETQYF.